This passage covers 27 T cell receptor beta chains from one sample sequenced in a study of cytomegalovirus exposure and HLA in healthy donors. The PCR contained 60 Vbeta and 13 Jbeta primers. The table came from immunoSEQ multiplex PCR; TCRdb's copy has only in-frame clones and leaves some out. The table records 100,000 or so clones, 78% of them present only once. What was sequenced was PBMCs. The receptors originated from a male donor in good health and CMV-seronegative.

This clone was detected only a few times. The chain links TRBV19 to TRBJ1-5; the D gene is possibly TRBD1 (5 bases). V was cut by 9 bases and J by 6 bases, with 21 bases left in between. Germline values: CDR1 LNHDA, CDR2 SQIVND (reference sequence). CDR3 size: 15 residues. This CDR3 is CASSSGLTFRQPQHF. DNA of the CDR3: TGTGCCAGCTCTTCGGGACTAACCTTCCGTCAGCCCCAGCATTTT.

This rearrangement joins TRBV7-9 to TRBJ2-1; D is perhaps TRBD1 (5 bases). The germline V and J ends were trimmed by 6 bases and 7 bases, with 16 bases remaining between them. Per germline, CDR1 SEHNR and CDR2 FQNEAQ (reference sequence). This CDR3 is built from 14 residues. CDR3 coding DNA: TGTGCCAGCAGGCCACCCCAGGGTTTGAATGAGCAGTTCTTC. Translation gives CASRPPQGLNEQFF.

The rearrangement links TRBV28 to TRBJ2-1; 8 bases are a match to TRBD2. The CDR3 runs to 15 residues. Trimming cost V 1 base and J 7 bases; bases outside gene matches: 6. Germline V gene data show CDR1 as MDHEN and CDR2 as SYDVKM. CDR3 residues: CASSLFGGRLNEQFF. The CDR3 DNA sequence: TGTGCCAGCAGTTTATTTGGCGGGAGGTTAAATGAGCAGTTCTTC.

V is TRBV6-1 and J is TRBJ2-1; D unresolved. The CDR3 extends over 14 amino acids. The V gene lost 7 bases and the J gene lost 6 bases, with 16 bases spanning the gap. Germline V gene lookup returns CDR1 MNHNS and CDR2 SASEGT. The CDR3 sequence: CASKDRQALNEQFF. As DNA, the CDR3 is TGTGCCAGCAAGGATCGCCAGGCCCTCAATGAGCAGTTCTTC.

The chain is built from TRBV6-4 and TRBJ2-6; TRBD1 matches at 9 bases. With 0 bases clipped from V and 0 bases from J, the junction kept 0 bases outside the gene matches. Germline V gene sequence: CDR1 MRHNA, CDR2 SNTAGT. The CDR3 runs to 17 residues. CDR3 loop: CASSDSTGGSGANVLTF. CDR3 in DNA: TGTGCCAGCAGTGACTCGACAGGGGGCTCTGGGGCCAACGTCCTGACTTTC.

The J gene is TRBJ2-7, the V gene TRBV27; possible D gene TRBD1, 6 bases. Between the trimmed V and J ends, which lost 6 bases and 2 bases, there was a span of 11 bases. From germline, CDR1 is MNHEY and CDR2 SMNVEV (reference sequence). There are 13 residues in the CDR3. CDR3: CASSWTETYEQYF. CDR3 nucleotides: TGTGCCAGCAGCTGGACAGAGACCTACGAGCAGTACTTC.

This chain uses TRBV7-9 with TRBJ2-4; D is perhaps TRBD2 (5 bases). The CDR3 runs to 16 residues. Germline values: CDR1 SEHNR, CDR2 FQNEAQ (reference sequence). V was pared by 4 bases and J by 1 base, with 14 bases between. CDR3 DNA sequence: TGTGCCAGCAGCTCCTCCCAGGAGGTGGCCAAAAACATTCAGTACTTC. This gives the protein CASSSSQEVAKNIQYF.

This clone has only one observation. The chain links TRBV7-9 to TRBJ2-7; D gene uncertain. CDR1 SEHNR and CDR2 FQNEAQ come from the germline V gene (reference sequence). The CDR3 consists of 15 residues. Trimming removed 4 bases from V and 4 bases from J, with 17 bases in between. The CDR3 reads CASSSINGRSYEQYF. The CDR3 bases are TGTGCCAGCAGCTCGATCAACGGTCGGAGTTACGAGCAGTACTTC.

This clone was recorded a few times. The chain uses TRBV6-4 and TRBJ2-3; 9 positions match TRBD2. CDR3 length: 16 amino acids. Germline CDR1 reads MRHNA; CDR2 reads SNTAGT. V trimming: 5 bases; J trimming: 0 bases; junction bases outside the gene matches: 6. The CDR3 DNA is TGTGCCAGCAGTAATCTCGCGGGAGGGAGCACAGATACGCAGTATTTT. Translating gives CASSNLAGGSTDTQYF.

This clone was seen only a few times. The rearrangement joins TRBV10-1 to TRBJ1-5, with D perhaps TRBD1 (5 bases). Trimming shortened V by 8 bases and J by 4 bases, and 15 bases separated the two germline ends. The CDR3 length is 14 residues. Germline CDR1 reads WNHNN; CDR2 reads SYGVQD (reference sequence). The CDR3 here is CASWTSCRNQPQHF. Written as DNA, the CDR3 is TGCGCCAGCTGGACAAGTTGCCGAAATCAGCCCCAGCATTTT.

This clone came up once. The V gene is TRBV14, the J gene TRBJ1-4, with a possible D match to TRBD1 (6 bases). The CDR3 has 15 amino acids. Germline assignment: CDR1 SGHDN and CDR2 FVKESK. The germline V and J ends were trimmed by 3 bases and 5 bases, with 13 bases remaining between them. The CDR3 loop is CASSQFRGNNEKLFF. The CDR3 DNA reads TGTGCCAGCAGCCAGTTTAGGGGGAACAATGAAAAACTGTTTTTT.

This clone was seen just once. V and J are TRBV29-1 and TRBJ1-3; D remains unclear. The V gene's germline CDR1 is SQVTM and CDR2 ANQGSEA. This CDR3 contains 13 residues. The V and J ends lost 4 bases and 0 bases respectively, with 7 bases between them. In DNA, the CDR3 is TGCAGCGTTGTACCAGTCTCTGGAAACACCATATATTTT. Translated, it gives CSVVPVSGNTIYF.

The chain is built from TRBV21-1 and TRBJ2-2; whether TRBD2, the table's D call, matches the DNA was not checked. TRBV21-1 is described as a pseudogene. This CDR3 comprises 18 residues. CDR3 DNA: TGTGCCAGCAGCAACCCGAGACCTAGCTGTAGGAACACCGGGGAGCTGTTTTTT. Translated: CASSNPRPSCRNTGELFF.

A few counts support this clone. This chain joins TRBV25-1 and TRBJ1-2; 10 positions match TRBD1. The length of the CDR3 is 16 residues. The germline gives CDR1 MGHDK, CDR2 SYGVNS. V lost 2 bases and J lost 8; bases outside the gene matches: 11. The CDR3 DNA reads TGTGCCAGCAGTGAACCCACGACAGGGGGCTTAGGGGGCTACACCTTC. It codes for CASSEPTTGGLGGYTF.

V gene TRBV11-3 combines with J gene TRBJ2-7; maybe TRBD2 (5 bases). The CDR3 extends over 12 amino acids. Germline V lookup: CDR1 SGHNT, CDR2 YENEEA. Trimming shortened V by 5 bases and J by 5 bases, and 10 bases separated the two germline ends. The CDR3 region is CASSPIGNEQYF. The CDR3 DNA reads as TGTGCCAGCAGCCCAATCGGGAACGAGCAGTACTTC.

This clone was seen a single time. The gene calls are TRBV27 and TRBJ2-3, with TRBD2 identical over 12 bases. The CDR3 is 14 residues long. V shed 5 bases and J 5 bases; nucleotides not matched to a gene: 2. CDR1 is MNHEY and CDR2 is SMNVEV in the germline V gene (reference sequence). The CDR3 protein is CASSRLAGVDTQYF. The CDR3 DNA reads as TGTGCCAGCAGTCGACTAGCGGGAGTAGATACGCAGTATTTT.

This clone was observed a handful of times. V is TRBV19 and J is TRBJ1-1; no clear D. Trimming took 6 bases from V and 0 from J, leaving 14 bases between them. Germline V CDR1 and CDR2: LNHDA, SQIVND (reference sequence). The CDR3 has 15 residues. DNA for the CDR3: TGTGCCAGTAGCTCCTCCCGGGTGATGAACACTGAAGCTTTCTTT. Its translation is CASSSSRVMNTEAFF.

V and J are TRBV27 and TRBJ1-2; D is ambiguous. CDR1 is MNHEY, CDR2 SMNVEV, per germline (reference sequence). V lost 5 bases and J 4 bases, leaving 17 bases between the germline ends. The CDR3 covers 15 residues. The CDR3 DNA is TGTGCCAGCAGTCGGGGAGGCCGGCAGGCCTATGGCTACACCTTC. Translating gives CASSRGGRQAYGYTF.

The chain is built from TRBV18 and TRBJ1-4; tentatively, D is TRBD1 (6 bases). The CDR3 runs to 16 residues. Germline assignment: CDR1 KGHSH and CDR2 LQKENI. Trimming shortened V by 5 bases and J by 0 bases, and 13 bases separated the two germline ends. CDR3 region: CASSIKGVTTNEKLFF. DNA for the CDR3: TGTGCCAGCTCAATCAAGGGGGTAACAACTAATGAAAAACTGTTTTTT.

The CDR3 DNA follows: TGTGCCAGCAGCTTAGAACTGCAAGAGACCCAGTACTTC. This translates into CASSLELQETQYF. J is TRBJ2-5 and V is TRBV7-9; D is unresolved. CDR3 length: 13 amino acids. V shed 1 base and J shed 2 bases, with 5 bases lying between them. Germline values: CDR1 SEHNR, CDR2 FQNEAQ (reference sequence).

The V and J genes are TRBV11-3 and TRBJ2-5; D not certain. This CDR3 is built from 15 residues. The germline V gene encodes CDR1 SGHNT and CDR2 YENEEA. V was trimmed by 1 base and J by 0 bases, leaving 9 bases between them. This CDR3 is CASSLAGSYQETQYF. CDR3 DNA: TGTGCCAGCAGCTTAGCAGGCAGCTACCAAGAGACCCAGTACTTC.

This clone has just a few counts. The chain recombines TRBV4-1 with TRBJ1-5, with D possibly TRBD1 on 5 matching bases. The germline gives CDR1 MGHRA, CDR2 YSYEKL. The CDR3 length is 16 residues. Trimming took off 1 base at V and 5 bases at J, with 15 bases between the two ends. CDR3 in amino acids: CASSQVRTRGDQPQHF. In nucleotides, the CDR3 is TGCGCCAGCAGCCAAGTTCGGACACGGGGGGATCAGCCCCAGCATTTT.

The chain employs TRBV9 and TRBJ2-3, with D maybe TRBD2 (5 bases). Trimming removed 2 bases from V and 8 bases from J, with 24 bases in between. The CDR3 runs to 17 residues. Per the germline V gene, CDR1 is SGDLS and CDR2 is YYNGEE. CDR3 residues: CASSVYISLADTATQYF. The CDR3, as DNA: TGTGCCAGCAGCGTCTACATCAGCCTAGCCGACACGGCTACGCAGTATTTT.

V usage is TRBV7-2 and J usage is TRBJ2-5, with TRBD2 as a possible D gene (7 bases). Trimming removed 2 bases at V and 7 bases at J, with 11 bases between. Germline assignment: CDR1 SGHTA and CDR2 FQGNSA. The CDR3 length is 13 residues. The CDR3 DNA is TGTGCCAGCAGCTTACGGGGGGCCCGGACCCAGTACTTC. Protein: CASSLRGARTQYF.

The rearrangement joins TRBV7-9 to TRBJ2-7, with TRBD1 matching 9 bases. The trim removed 5 bases at V and 4 bases at J, leaving 6 bases unmatched. The V gene's germline CDR1 is SEHNR and CDR2 FQNEAQ (reference sequence). This CDR3 is 14 amino acids long. The CDR3 nucleotides read TGTGCCAGCAGCCCAACAGGGGGCTCTTACGAGCAGTACTTC. Protein product: CASSPTGGSYEQYF.

The rearrangement joins TRBV15 to TRBJ1-5; possible D gene TRBD1, 6 bases. The V end was cut by 1 base, the J end by 6 bases, with 13 bases between. This CDR3 spans 15 amino acids. CDR1 is LNHNV, CDR2 YYDKDF, per germline (reference sequence). As DNA, the CDR3 is TGTGCCACCAGCAGAGGACAGGTTTCTACTCAGCCCCAGCATTTT. Protein sequence: CATSRGQVSTQPQHF.

The genes are TRBV7-2 and TRBJ2-5; no clear D gene. Near its end, the DNA agrees better with TRBJ2-7, so the J call may be wrong. The CDR3 consists of 12 residues. The germline V gene has CDR1 SGHTA and CDR2 FQGNSA. CDR3 coding DNA: TGTGCCAGCAGTCTTAGCTCCTACGAGCAGTACTTC. The encoded protein is CASSLSSYEQYF.